The 27 T cell receptor beta chains given below trace back to one sample, sequenced in a study of T cells in Graves' hyperthyroidism and ophthalmopathy. Amplification targeted TCR beta CDR3 regions from RNA transcripts. A first-round RT-PCR of the TCR CDR3 used the HTBI primer set. TCRdb redid the calling of the multiplex PCR reads with MiXCR, one entry per CDR3 protein. The table shows a few hundred thousand distinct CDR3 sequences, with 15% to 20% occurring only once. The sample comprised blood. The receptors were sampled from a man aged 18 to 30 with Graves' ophthalmopathy.

In the case of this clonotype: This may come from a read error, since a much larger clone is one base off. The chain recombines TRBV6-2 or TRBV6-3 with TRBJ1-5; 8 nucleotides line up with TRBD1. This CDR3 is 14 amino acids long. The germline V gene has CDR1 MNHEY and CDR2 SVGEGT. V dropped 6 bases and J dropped 4; count of bases not matched to a gene: 5. The CDR3 loop is CASRRTGTNQPQHF. CDR3 sequence (DNA): TGTGCCAGCAGGCGGACAGGGACAAATCAGCCCCAGCATTTT.

The chain links TRBV5-6 to TRBJ1-2; 9 bases match TRBD1. The CDR3 is 15 residues long. Germline V CDR1 and CDR2: SGHDT, YYEEEE. V shed 3 bases, J shed 4 bases, and the junction held 7 bases outside the gene matches. The CDR3 DNA reads as TGTGCCAGCAGCTACGGGACAGGGTCCCTCTATGGCTACACCTTC. It translates to CASSYGTGSLYGYTF.

For the CDR3, the DNA is TGTGCCAGCAGCCCGACAGGGATGAACTATGGCTACACCTTC. Translated, it gives CASSPTGMNYGYTF. The chain combines TRBV7-9 with TRBJ1-2, with TRBD1 matching over 7 bases. The germline V gene encodes CDR1 SEHNR and CDR2 FQNEAQ (reference sequence). The trim removed 5 bases at V and 2 bases at J, leaving 5 bases unmatched. The CDR3 totals 14 residues.

This clonotype turned up a few times. This CDR3 reads CASTLLAYTDTQYF. The CDR3 DNA reads as TGTGCCAGCACCCTACTAGCCTACACAGATACGCAGTATTTT. The chain joins TRBV11-2 to TRBJ2-3, with D tentatively TRBD2 (6 bases). The CDR3 totals 14 residues. The germline V gene encodes CDR1 SGHAT and CDR2 FQNNGV. V dropped 7 bases and J dropped 2 bases, with 13 bases sitting between them.

The chain is built from TRBV20-1 and TRBJ2-3, with 8 bases identical to TRBD2. This CDR3 is built from 15 residues. V shed 0 bases, J shed 2 bases, and the junction held 4 bases outside the gene matches. The germline V gene has CDR1 DFQATT and CDR2 SNEGSKA (reference sequence). CDR3 DNA: TGCAGTGCTAGAGAGCGGGGGGCTGCCACAGATACGCAGTATTTT. Protein: CSARERGAATDTQYF.

This chain connects TRBV18 to TRBJ2-1; D unresolved. The V end lost 6 bases, the J end lost 10 bases, and 7 bases lay between the germline ends. The CDR3 runs 10 residues. The germline V gene has CDR1 KGHSH and CDR2 LQKENI. CDR3 sequence reads: CASSAEEQFF. Written as DNA, the CDR3 is TGTGCCAGCTCGGCGGAGGAGCAGTTCTTC.

CDR3 protein: CASRQYPGQGLNEQFF. The CDR3 nucleotides are TGTGCCAGCAGACAATACCCGGGACAGGGGCTCAATGAGCAGTTCTTC. The V call is TRBV28, the J call TRBJ2-1, with 10 bases aligning to TRBD1. The CDR3 sequence is 16 residues long. The V segment lost 6 bases and the J segment 6 bases; nucleotides outside the gene matches: 11. CDR1 and CDR2 from the germline V gene are MDHEN and SYDVKM. The full variable domain, completed using reference TRBV28 and TRBJ2-1, is DVKVTQSSRYLVKRTGEKVFLECVQDMDHENMFWYRQDPGLGLRLIYFSYDVKMKEKGDIPEGYSVSREKKERFSLILESASTNQTSMYLCASRQYPGQGLNEQFFGPGTRLTVL.

This clonotype was found many times. This rearrangement joins TRBV18 to TRBJ2-3; D possibly uses TRBD1 or TRBD2 (5 bases each). Trimming removed 0 bases at V and 8 bases at J, with 9 bases between. CDR3 length: 13 residues. CDR1 is KGHSH and CDR2 is LQKENI in the germline V gene. The CDR3 loop is CASSPPTRGTQYF. The CDR3 DNA follows: TGTGCCAGCTCACCACCTACGAGGGGTACGCAGTATTTT.

This clonotype was found many times. The rearrangement uses TRBV7-9 and TRBJ2-5; 7 positions match TRBD2. Trimming removed 7 bases from V and 4 bases from J; junction bases left unmatched: 9. Germline CDR1 is SEHNR and CDR2 is FQNEAQ (reference sequence). CDR3 length equals 14 residues. Here the CDR3 DNA reads TGTGCCAGCATCACGCCGGGGGGAGGAGAGACCCAGTACTTC. Protein product: CASITPGGGETQYF.

There are many counts of this clonotype. The chain combines TRBV3-1 with TRBJ2-5; 11 positions match TRBD2. Trimming took 4 bases from V and 1 from J; bases not matched to a gene: 5. The CDR3 runs to 16 residues. CDR1 and CDR2 (germline): LGHDT, YNNKEL (reference sequence). CDR3: CASSPTSGGPQETQYF. CDR3 nucleotide sequence: TGTGCCAGCAGCCCAACTAGCGGGGGTCCCCAAGAGACCCAGTACTTC.

This clonotype was observed a handful of times. The chain is built from TRBV3-1 and TRBJ1-2; the match to TRBD1 covers 9 bases. Germline loops: CDR1 LGHDT, CDR2 YNNKEL (reference sequence). J gave up 8 bases and V 4 bases, and 2 bases lay outside the gene matches. CDR3 length: 12 residues. Written as DNA, the CDR3 is TGTGCCAGCAGCCCCGGGACAGGGGGCTACACCTTC. It translates to CASSPGTGGYTF.

This clonotype was seen at least ten times. The rearrangement uses TRBV5-1 and TRBJ2-1; 12 bases agree with TRBD2. Trimming at V came to 4 bases and at J to 7 bases, leaving 9 bases not matched to a gene. Germline V gene sequence: CDR1 SGHRS, CDR2 YFSETQ. This CDR3 region has 16 residues. The CDR3 sequence: CASSPSASGGANEQFF. The CDR3 DNA sequence: TGCGCCAGCAGCCCATCGGCTAGCGGGGGGGCAAATGAGCAGTTCTTC.

At least ten counts were recorded for this clonotype. This sequence joins TRBV6-1 and TRBJ1-5; TRBD1 aligns across 8 bases. V lost 7 bases to trimming and J lost 8 bases; unmatched junction nucleotides: 7. This CDR3 is 13 amino acids long. Germline CDR1 reads MNHNS; CDR2 reads SASEGT. For the CDR3, the DNA is TGTGCCAGCATCCTGACAGGGGCCAAGCCCCAGCATTTT. Protein sequence: CASILTGAKPQHF.

This clonotype was observed many times. The chain has TRBV7-2 and TRBJ2-7; D is uncertain. CDR1 and CDR2 (germline): SGHTA, FQGNSA. The CDR3 totals 11 residues. V was clipped by 2 bases and J by 6 bases, with 5 bases between them. The CDR3 loop reads CASSLIGEQYF. The CDR3 nucleotides read TGTGCCAGCAGCTTAATAGGCGAGCAGTACTTC.

V and J are TRBV11-2 and TRBJ1-2; TRBD1 is a possible D gene (6 bases). Trimming shortened V by 4 bases and J by 3 bases, and 15 bases separated the two germline ends. CDR3 length: 15 amino acids. Germline CDR1 and CDR2: SGHAT and FQNNGV. CDR3 DNA: TGTGCCAGCAGCTCTTTAGGGGGGGGCTACTATGGCTACACCTTC. It is translated as CASSSLGGGYYGYTF.

This clonotype has ten or more counts. The V gene is TRBV29-1, the J gene TRBJ2-1; the match to TRBD1 covers 7 bases. Looked up from germline, CDR1 is SQVTM and CDR2 is ANQGSEA. The trim removed 8 bases at V and 4 bases at J, leaving 8 bases unmatched. The CDR3 sequence is 13 residues long. CDR3 loop: CSYEGAPYNEQFF. The CDR3 nucleotides are TGCAGCTATGAGGGGGCCCCTTACAATGAGCAGTTCTTC.

In this sample, this clonotype turned up many times. The chain links TRBV6-1 to TRBJ1-5; 10 bases map to TRBD1. Germline CDR1 and CDR2: MNHNS and SASEGT. This CDR3 is built from 20 residues. The junction had 15 bases not matched to a gene; V was cut back by 4 bases and J by 0 bases. CDR3 in DNA: TGTGCCAGCAGTGGGGACAGGGGTCCCGATGGGAGCTATAGCAATCAGCCCCAGCATTTT. This gives the protein CASSGDRGPDGSYSNQPQHF.

This clonotype appeared many times. The chain is built from TRBV7-9 and TRBJ1-1, with TRBD1 matching 7 bases. The V segment lost 5 bases and the J segment 1 base; nucleotides outside the gene matches: 7. The germline CDR1 and CDR2 sequences are SEHNR and FQNEAQ (reference sequence). This CDR3 comprises 15 residues. CDR3 DNA sequence: TGTGCCAGCAGCATCAGGACAGGCGAGAACACTGAAGCTTTCTTT. Protein: CASSIRTGENTEAFF.

This clonotype was picked up one time. This clone may be a read error of a much larger clone one base away. The V and J genes are TRBV20-1 and TRBJ2-5; D gene uncertain. This CDR3 spans 10 amino acids. Trimming shortened V by 2 bases and J by 9 bases, and 7 bases separated the two germline ends. Germline CDR1 reads DFQATT; CDR2 reads SNEGSKA (reference sequence). The CDR3 reads CSARSEAQYF. DNA for the CDR3: TGCAGTGCTAGATCCGAGGCCCAGTACTTC.

This clonotype was seen at least ten times. V usage is TRBV5-1 and J usage is TRBJ1-1; possible D gene TRBD1, 5 bases. V lost 0 bases, J lost 8 bases, and 32 bases lay in between. The CDR3 spans 20 residues. Per germline, CDR1 SGHRS and CDR2 YFSETQ. This CDR3 reads CASSLVSRGRRSLYEVEAFF. The CDR3 nucleotides are TGCGCCAGCAGCTTGGTCTCGCGGGGACGAAGAAGCCTTTATGAGGTCGAAGCTTTCTTT.

This chain links TRBV2 with TRBJ2-3; no firm D call. CDR3 length: 12 residues. Looked up from germline, CDR1 is SNHLY and CDR2 is FYNNEI. Between the trimmed V and J ends, which lost 7 bases and 2 bases, there was a span of 7 bases. The CDR3 DNA sequence: TGTGCCAGCATAGGATTCACAGATACGCAGTATTTT. This gives the protein CASIGFTDTQYF. Variable domain in full (rest from reference TRBV2 and TRBJ2-3): EPEVTQTPSHQVTQMGQEVILRCVPISNHLYFYWYRQILGQKVEFLVSFYNNEISEKSEIFDDQFSVERPDGSNFTLKIRSTKLEDSAMYFCASIGFTDTQYFGPGTRLTVL.

This clonotype has ten or more counts. The rearrangement uses TRBV24-1 and TRBJ2-3; D is uncertain. Trimming left V 4 bases short and J 2 bases short, with 6 bases between. Germline CDR1 KGHDR, CDR2 SFDVKD. CDR3 length: 13 residues. DNA for the CDR3: TGTGCCACCAGTGACTCGGACACAGATACGCAGTATTTT. Its protein product is CATSDSDTDTQYF.

In the case of this clonotype: A much larger clone lies one base from this, so it may be a read error. This chain joins TRBV13 and TRBJ2-3, with TRBD2 matching over 7 bases. Germline trimming cut 5 bases from V and 5 bases from J; bases unmatched to any gene: 13. CDR1 is PRHDT and CDR2 is FYEKMQ in the germline V gene (reference sequence). The CDR3 extends over 16 amino acids. This CDR3 is CASSLPPAGVGDTQYF. The CDR3 nucleotides read TGTGCCAGCAGCCTCCCCCCCGCGGGGGTGGGAGATACGCAGTATTTT.

This clonotype was counted only a few times. The chain joins TRBV9 to TRBJ1-1; D might be TRBD1 (5 bases). Germline CDR1 SGDLS, CDR2 YYNGEE. With 0 bases removed from V and 6 bases from J, the gap between germline ends came to 12 bases. This CDR3 has 14 residues. The CDR3 region has the DNA TGTGCCAGCAGCGTAGTGCAAGGACACTCTGAAGCTTTCTTT. Residues: CASSVVQGHSEAFF.

This clonotype was observed many times. V gene TRBV20-1 combines with J gene TRBJ2-7, with D maybe TRBD2 (5 bases). Trimming shortened V by 3 bases and J by 0 bases, and 9 bases separated the two germline ends. Germline V gene data show CDR1 as DFQATT and CDR2 as SNEGSKA (reference sequence). This CDR3 spans 13 amino acids. The CDR3 region has the DNA TGCAGTGCTAGGGGAGTTACCTCCTACGAGCAGTACTTC. Its translation: CSARGVTSYEQYF.

This clonotype was seen at least ten times. The V and J genes are TRBV6-1 and TRBJ2-7, with D perhaps TRBD2 (6 bases). The germline gives CDR1 MNHNS, CDR2 SASEGT. The ends were cut back, 7 bases at V and 7 bases at J, with 20 bases in the middle. This CDR3 has 14 residues. CDR3 amino acids: CASTKGREAWEQYF. CDR3 nucleotide sequence: TGTGCCAGCACCAAGGGCAGGGAGGCTTGGGAGCAGTACTTC.

This clonotype was detected a few times. The chain couples TRBV6-2 or TRBV6-3 to TRBJ1-1; TRBD1 aligns across 12 bases. This CDR3 spans 15 amino acids. Looked up from germline, CDR1 is MNHEY and CDR2 is SVGEGT. J lost 7 bases, V lost 4 bases, and 7 bases had no gene match. CDR3 DNA sequence: TGTGCCAGCAGTTTCCACCGGGACAGGGGGCTTGAAGCTTTCTTT. Translation: CASSFHRDRGLEAFF.